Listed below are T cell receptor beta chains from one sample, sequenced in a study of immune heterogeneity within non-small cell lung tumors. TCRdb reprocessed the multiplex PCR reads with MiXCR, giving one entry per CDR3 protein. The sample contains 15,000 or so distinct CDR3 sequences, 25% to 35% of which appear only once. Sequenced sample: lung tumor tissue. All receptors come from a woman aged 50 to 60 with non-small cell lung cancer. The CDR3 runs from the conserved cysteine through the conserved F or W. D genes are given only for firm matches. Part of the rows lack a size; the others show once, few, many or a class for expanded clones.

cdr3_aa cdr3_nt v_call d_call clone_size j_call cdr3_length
CSARVPLSTDTQYF TGCAGTGCTAGAGTTCCCCTTAGCACAGATACGCAGTATTTT TRBV20-1 NA NA TRBJ2-3 14
CAITSGPMGNIQYF TGTGCCATCACCAGTGGGCCGATGGGAAACATTCAGTACTTC TRBV2 NA NA TRBJ2-4 14
CASSLAGGTYSTDTQYF TGTGCCAGCAGTCTAGCGGGAGGTACCTACAGCACAGATACGCAGTATTTT TRBV13 TRBD2 NA TRBJ2-3 17
CASSLVFRLAGGNTGELFF TGTGCCAGCAGTTTAGTTTTTAGGTTGGCTGGCGGAAACACCGGGGAGCTGTTTTTT TRBV12-3/TRBV12-4 NA NA TRBJ2-2 19
CASSLEGRTQTSGYTF TGCGCCAGCAGCTTGGAGGGCAGGACCCAAACCAGTGGCTACACCTTC TRBV5-1 NA few TRBJ1-2 16
CASLRRVGTDTQYF TGTGCCAGCCTGCGGAGGGTGGGCACAGATACGCAGTATTTT TRBV27 NA few TRBJ2-3 14
CASSFSAGGLYNEQFF TGTGCCAGCAGCTTCAGTGCGGGAGGCCTCTACAATGAGCAGTTCTTC TRBV11-2 TRBD2 once TRBJ2-1 16
CASSSSQPQHF TGTGCCAGTAGTTCCAGTCAGCCCCAGCATTTT TRBV19 NA many TRBJ1-5 11
CASSLGNQGYSGNTIYF TGTGCCAGCAGCTTAGGAAATCAGGGTTACTCTGGAAACACCATATATTTT TRBV11-2 NA NA TRBJ1-3 17
CASRSTSGYTDTQYF TGTGCCAGCAGATCGACTAGCGGGTACACAGATACGCAGTATTTT TRBV7-9 TRBD2 many TRBJ2-3 15
CASSFSGSTDTQYF TGCGCCAGCAGCTTTAGCGGGAGCACAGATACGCAGTATTTT TRBV5-1 TRBD2 many TRBJ2-3 14
CASSDGRGGLEEKLFF TGTGCCAGCAGCGACGGGAGGGGAGGTCTAGAAGAAAAACTGTTTTTT TRBV7-8 NA NA TRBJ1-4 16
CACWDRSYGYTF TGTGCCTGCTGGGACAGGAGCTATGGCTACACCTTC TRBV19 TRBD1 few TRBJ1-2 12
CASSRGEQPQHF TGTGCCAGCAGTCGTGGGGAACAGCCCCAGCATTTT TRBV12-3/TRBV12-4 NA once TRBJ1-5 12
CASSLYSGLAGFSRDTGELFF TGTGCCAGCAGTTTATATTCGGGACTAGCGGGTTTCAGTCGCGACACCGGGGAGCTGTTTTTT TRBV12-3/TRBV12-4 TRBD2 many TRBJ2-2 21
CASSVGFGAYTDTQYF TGTGCCAGCAGCGTAGGGTTTGGTGCTTACACAGATACGCAGTATTTT TRBV9 NA few TRBJ2-3 16
CAWSGLDTEAFF TGTGCCTGGAGTGGGTTAGACACTGAAGCTTTCTTT TRBV30 NA many TRBJ1-1 12
CASSYSGGASEQYF TGCGCCAGCAGCTATAGCGGGGGGGCCTCTGAGCAGTACTTC TRBV5-1 TRBD2 NA TRBJ2-7 14
CASSYNNQESAEAFF TGTGCCAGCAGCTATAACAATCAGGAGAGTGCTGAAGCTTTCTTT TRBV28 NA few TRBJ1-1 15
CASSEPGTSERETQYF TGTGCCAGCAGTGAGCCCGGGACTAGCGAACGGGAGACCCAGTACTTC TRBV25-1 TRBD2 once TRBJ2-5 16
CASSLEVRLAREQYF TGTGCCAGCAGCTTGGAAGTAAGACTGGCGCGGGAGCAGTACTTC TRBV5-5 NA NA TRBJ2-7 15
CASSLHVAEPYEQYF TGTGCCAGCAGCTTACATGTGGCAGAACCCTACGAGCAGTACTTC TRBV7-9 NA NA TRBJ2-7 15
CASSPLSWDQPQHF TGTGCCAGCAGTCCCCTCTCGTGGGATCAGCCCCAGCATTTT TRBV6-2/TRBV6-3 NA few TRBJ1-5 14
CASSDWGRVLEKLFF TGTGCCAGCAGTGATTGGGGCAGGGTTTTAGAAAAACTGTTTTTT TRBV2 NA few TRBJ1-4 15